Listed below are T cell receptor beta chains from one sample, sequenced in a study of blood T cell repertoires in COVID-19. Generated by immunoSEQ multiplex PCR, the TCRdb table keeps only in-frame clones and is missing some. The table includes a few hundred thousand clones, over 75% detected once. The source material was PBMCs or T cells enriched from blood (not recorded which). The receptor set was obtained from a woman in her thirties or forties who had recovered from COVID-19. Both conserved end residues are part of each CDR3. The D gene is left open where the match is weak. Clone size is stated in some rows and not others, as once, few, many or a class when expanded.

d_gene: TRBD1; v_gene: TRBV7-9; j_gene: TRBJ1-6; abundance: NA; CDR3nt: TGTGCCAGCAGCTTATCCGGGACAGGGGATTCACCCCTCCACTTT; CDR3aa: CASSLSGTGDSPLHF
d_gene: TRBD1; v_gene: TRBV18; j_gene: TRBJ2-7; abundance: NA; CDR3nt: TGTGCCAGCTCACCGCTATCGGGACAGGCGACCTACGAGCAGTACTTC; CDR3aa: CASSPLSGQATYEQYF
d_gene: NA; v_gene: TRBV4-3; j_gene: TRBJ1-2; abundance: NA; CDR3nt: TGCGCCAGCAGCCAAGATCCGACAGCTAACTATGGCTACACCTTC; CDR3aa: CASSQDPTANYGYTF
d_gene: NA; v_gene: TRBV10-3; j_gene: TRBJ1-1; abundance: NA; CDR3nt: TGTGCCATATGGGACACCGTGAACACTGAAGCTTTCTTT; CDR3aa: CAIWDTVNTEAFF
d_gene: NA; v_gene: TRBV6-2/TRBV6-3; j_gene: TRBJ1-5; abundance: NA; CDR3nt: TGTGCCAGCAGCCGGACAGCTAGCAATCAGCCCCAGCATTTT; CDR3aa: CASSRTASNQPQHF
d_gene: NA; v_gene: TRBV6-5; j_gene: TRBJ1-1; abundance: NA; CDR3nt: TGTGCCAGCAGTTACTCGGCAGGAGGGGCAAACACTGAAGCTTTCTTT; CDR3aa: CASSYSAGGANTEAFF
d_gene: TRBD1; v_gene: TRBV7-2; j_gene: TRBJ2-1; abundance: NA; CDR3nt: TGTGCCAGCAGCTTAACAGGGGACGCCTACAATGAGCAGTTCTTC; CDR3aa: CASSLTGDAYNEQFF
d_gene: TRBD1; v_gene: TRBV7-9; j_gene: TRBJ2-7; abundance: NA; CDR3nt: TGTGCCAGCAGCTCATCGACAGGGAGCTCCTACGAGCAGTACTTC; CDR3aa: CASSSSTGSSYEQYF
d_gene: NA; v_gene: TRBV30; j_gene: TRBJ2-2; abundance: NA; CDR3nt: TGTGCCTCTACCGCGGGCGGGGAGCTGTTTTTT; CDR3aa: CASTAGGELFF
d_gene: TRBD1; v_gene: TRBV9; j_gene: TRBJ1-1; abundance: once; CDR3nt: TGTGCCAGCAGCGTAGATGGACAGGGGGACACTGAAGCTTTCTTT; CDR3aa: CASSVDGQGDTEAFF
d_gene: NA; v_gene: TRBV15; j_gene: TRBJ2-1; abundance: NA; CDR3nt: TGTGCCACCAGCAGAGCGCGACTAGCCTACAATGAGCAGTTCTTC; CDR3aa: CATSRARLAYNEQFF
d_gene: NA; v_gene: TRBV21-1; j_gene: TRBJ2-7; abundance: NA; CDR3nt: TGTGCCACACGACTAGCGGGACCTTTAGACGACGAGCAGTACTTC; CDR3aa: CATRLAGPLDDEQYF
d_gene: NA; v_gene: TRBV28; j_gene: TRBJ1-4; abundance: few; CDR3nt: TGTGCCAGCGCTAACTTAGGGGGGGGCCAAAAAACTAATGAAAAACTGTTTTTT; CDR3aa: CASANLGGGQKTNEKLFF
d_gene: TRBD2; v_gene: TRBV7-3; j_gene: TRBJ2-2; abundance: few; CDR3nt: TGTGCCAGCAGCTTACAAGCGGGAGGGACCGGGGAGCTGTTTTTT; CDR3aa: CASSLQAGGTGELFF
d_gene: TRBD2; v_gene: TRBV4-1; j_gene: TRBJ2-1; abundance: NA; CDR3nt: TGCGCCAGCAGCCAAGGGGAGGGCCTCGTCTGGGACAATGAGCAGTTCTTC; CDR3aa: CASSQGEGLVWDNEQFF
d_gene: TRBD2; v_gene: TRBV5-6; j_gene: TRBJ2-3; abundance: NA; CDR3nt: TGTGCCAGCAGCCCACTAGCGTCTAGCACAGATACGCAGTATTTT; CDR3aa: CASSPLASSTDTQYF
d_gene: TRBD1; v_gene: TRBV30; j_gene: TRBJ1-1; abundance: NA; CDR3nt: TGTGCCTGGAGTGTAGGGGGCAGGACTGAAGCTTTCTTT; CDR3aa: CAWSVGGRTEAFF
d_gene: NA; v_gene: TRBV5-1; j_gene: TRBJ1-6; abundance: NA; CDR3nt: TGCGCCAGCAGCTTGGACGGGGGTTATAATTCACCCCTCCACTTT; CDR3aa: CASSLDGGYNSPLHF
d_gene: TRBD2; v_gene: TRBV27; j_gene: TRBJ2-1; abundance: NA; CDR3nt: TGTGCCAGCCTCCCCCTAGCGGGGGTGTACAATGAGCAGTTCTTC; CDR3aa: CASLPLAGVYNEQFF
d_gene: TRBD1; v_gene: TRBV7-2; j_gene: TRBJ1-5; abundance: NA; CDR3nt: TGTGCCAGCAGGCCGACAGGGAACAATCAGCCCCAGCATTTT; CDR3aa: CASRPTGNNQPQHF
d_gene: TRBD1; v_gene: TRBV7-6; j_gene: TRBJ1-3; abundance: NA; CDR3nt: TGTGCCAGCAGCGCACCCCGGACAGGGCCTGGAAACACCATATATTTT; CDR3aa: CASSAPRTGPGNTIYF
d_gene: NA; v_gene: TRBV7-2; j_gene: TRBJ1-6; abundance: NA; CDR3nt: TGTGCCAGCAGCCCTTCGGCAGGGAATTCACCCCTCCACTTT; CDR3aa: CASSPSAGNSPLHF
d_gene: TRBD2; v_gene: TRBV5-1; j_gene: TRBJ2-3; abundance: NA; CDR3nt: TGCGCCAGCAGCTGGCCCATAGCGGGAGGCACAGATACGCAGTATTTT; CDR3aa: CASSWPIAGGTDTQYF